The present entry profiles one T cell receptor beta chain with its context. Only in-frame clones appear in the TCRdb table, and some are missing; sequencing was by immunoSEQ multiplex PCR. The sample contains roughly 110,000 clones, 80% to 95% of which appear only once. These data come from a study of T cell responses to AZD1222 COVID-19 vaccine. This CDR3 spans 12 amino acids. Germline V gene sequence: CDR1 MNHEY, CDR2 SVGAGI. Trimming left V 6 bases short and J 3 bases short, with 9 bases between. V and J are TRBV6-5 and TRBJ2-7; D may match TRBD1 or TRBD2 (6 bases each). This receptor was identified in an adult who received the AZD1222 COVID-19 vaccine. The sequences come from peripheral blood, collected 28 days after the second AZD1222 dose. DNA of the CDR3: TGTGCCAGCAGCAGGGGACTCTACGAGCAGTACTTC. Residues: CASSRGLYEQYF.